This T cell receptor beta chain was profiled in a study of blood T cell repertoires in COVID-19. Across the study: T cells, B-cell-depleted T cells, or PBMCs supplied cDNA or gDNA.

The CDR3 is 14 residues long. With 0 bases removed from V and 3 bases from J, the gap between germline ends came to 8 bases. CDR1 is MNHEY and CDR2 is SVGAGI in the germline V gene. TCRdb's table, derived via immunoSEQ multiplex PCR, lists solely in-frame clones and lacks some. In the table there are 50,000 to 65,000 clones, 70% to 90% of which are singletons. This TCR derives from a man between 45 and 60 years old with active COVID-19. Source material: peripheral blood. V usage is TRBV6-5 and J usage is TRBJ1-1; a possible D gene is TRBD1 (5 bases). CDR3 DNA sequence: TGTGCCAGCAGTTACTCGGGGGGGGACACTGAAGCTTTCTTT. It specifies CASSYSGGDTEAFF.